The clone carrying this T cell receptor beta chain was recorded many times. Its antigen is currently unknown. This sample stems from a study of neurological immune-mediated disorders. Study-level findings and limits: The multiple sclerosis repertoire cluster was not associated with any clinical or MRI feature. The absence of shared CDR3 amino acid sequences among expanded clones across subjects suggests private repertoires in all groups.

Unsorted libraries were generated from 2 million PBMCs held at -80 degrees C. MiXCR, run by TCRdb on the 5' RACE reads, gives a single entry per CDR3 protein. The repertoire holds 20,000 or so distinct CDR3 sequences, with roughly 2.5% as singletons. V lost 6 bases to trimming and J lost 2 bases; unmatched junction nucleotides: 7. Germline V gives CDR1 DFQATT, CDR2 SNEGSKA (reference sequence). There are 13 residues in the CDR3. This sequence joins TRBV20-1 and TRBJ2-7, with 7 bases matching TRBD1. The source is a woman between 18 and 29 years old with multiple sclerosis. Sequences were obtained from PBMCs. CDR3 loop: CSANRDSAYEQYF. CDR3 sequence (DNA): TGCAGTGCGAACCGGGACAGTGCCTACGAGCAGTACTTC.